A selection of T cell receptor beta chains follows, all from one sample in a study of cytomegalovirus exposure and HLA in healthy donors. Profiled with immunoSEQ multiplex PCR; TCRdb holds only in-frame clones, not every one. The sample includes around 120,000 clones, 65% to 75% of them seen just once. The sequenced material came from PBMCs. The receptors stem from a man in his forties in good health and CMV-seropositive. The CDR3 runs from the conserved cysteine through the conserved F or W. A D gene is named only where the DNA matches it firmly. Size is omitted from some rows. Given values are once, few, many or a class for expanded clones.

>TRBV30|-|TRBJ2-7|-
TGTGCCTGGACAGGGTCATACGAGCAGTACTTC
CAWTGSYEQYF
>TRBV6-5|few|TRBJ2-1|-
TGTGCCAGCAGTTATGGGGCCGCGACCGGAAATGAGCAGTTCTTC
CASSYGAATGNEQFF
>TRBV6-1|once|TRBJ1-2|-
TGTGCCAGCAGTCCGGTTCCTAGGGGCTATGGCTACACCTTC
CASSPVPRGYGYTF
>TRBV4-1|-|TRBJ1-4|-
TGCGCCAGCAGCCAGTCATTAATAAGGGGGGGATTCAGTGAAAAACTGTTTTTT
CASSQSLIRGGFSEKLFF
>TRBV7-6|-|TRBJ1-1|TRBD1
TGTGCCAGCAGCCACGGGGACAGGCTGAACACTGAAGCTTTCTTT
CASSHGDRLNTEAFF
>TRBV5-6|-|TRBJ1-1|TRBD1
TGTGCCAGCAGCCCGGTCGGGGGACAGGGGTTCGGTGAAGCTTTCTTT
CASSPVGGQGFGEAFF
>TRBV19|once|TRBJ2-1|TRBD2
TGTGCCAGTAGTCCTCTAGCGGGAGTACCCAATGAGCAGTTCTTC
CASSPLAGVPNEQFF
>TRBV11-2|-|TRBJ2-7|-
TGTGCCAGCAGTATACCTTTCGAAGCGTTGGACGAGCAGTACTTC
CASSIPFEALDEQYF
>TRBV13|few|TRBJ2-7|-
TGTGCCAGCAGCGTTCGTCGGAGCTCCTACGAGCAGTACTTC
CASSVRRSSYEQYF
>TRBV9|-|TRBJ2-3|-
TGTGCCAGCAGCTCCAGTCTAGCGACTAGCACAGATACGCAGTATTTT
CASSSSLATSTDTQYF
>TRBV11-2|-|TRBJ2-1|TRBD2
TGTGCCAGCAGGCCACCGGTCGGGACTAGCGGGAGTTATGAGCAGTTCTTC
CASRPPVGTSGSYEQFF
>TRBV19|-|TRBJ1-4|TRBD1
TGTGCCAGTACGGGAGGGGGCGATGAAAAACTGTTTTTT
CASTGGGDEKLFF
>TRBV6-5|-|TRBJ1-2|-
TGTGCCAGCACTCCAGGGGCGCTCTATGGCTACACCTTC
CASTPGALYGYTF
>TRBV4-1|-|TRBJ2-5|-
TGCGCCAGCAGCCAAGTACTACTCCAAGAGACCCAGTACTTC
CASSQVLLQETQYF
>TRBV5-8|-|TRBJ2-1|-
TGTGCCAGCAGCGAGAAAAGCGGAGACTACAATGAGCAGTTCTTC
CASSEKSGDYNEQFF
>TRBV7-6|once|TRBJ1-1|TRBD1
TGTGCCAGCAGCTTAGCGCCCCAGGGGCAGGGGGGCACTGAAGCTTTCTTT
CASSLAPQGQGGTEAFF
>TRBV25-1|few|TRBJ2-7|TRBD1
TGTGCCAGCAGTAAACAACCGGGACAGGGAACCTACGAGCAGTACTTC
CASSKQPGQGTYEQYF
>TRBV27|-|TRBJ2-7|-
TGTGCCAGCAGTCCAGAGCGGGCTGCCTACGAGCAGTACTTC
CASSPERAAYEQYF
>TRBV7-2|-|TRBJ2-3|TRBD2
TGTGCCAGCAGCTTCTTTAGCGGGAGTGAAGATACGCAGTATTTT
CASSFFSGSEDTQYF
>TRBV19|-|TRBJ1-5|TRBD1
TGTGCCAGTAGTATTTTGTCAGGGGGCCGCAATCAGCCCCAGCATTTT
CASSILSGGRNQPQHF
>TRBV19|-|TRBJ1-1|-
TGTGCCAGTAGTATTGGACTCTTGAACACTGAAGCTTTCTTT
CASSIGLLNTEAFF
>TRBV18|-|TRBJ2-5|-
TGTGCCAGCTCACCGGGGATCGAGGGGACCCAGTACTTC
CASSPGIEGTQYF
>TRBV30|-|TRBJ2-2|TRBD1
TGTGCCTGGAGTCTGAACCAACAGGGGCCGTCGGGGGAGCTGTTTTTT
CAWSLNQQGPSGELFF
>TRBV25-1|once|TRBJ2-1|TRBD1
TGTGCCAGCAGTGAATACGGACAGGGGGCCGATGAGCAGTTCTTC
CASSEYGQGADEQFF
>TRBV6-4|medium-sized|TRBJ1-5|TRBD1
TGTGCCAGCAGTGACGGACAGGGCAATCAGCCCCAGCATTTT
CASSDGQGNQPQHF
>TRBV9|-|TRBJ2-1|-
TGTGCCAGCAGCGTAGGAGGAGAGTGGGATGAGCAGTTCTTC
CASSVGGEWDEQFF
>TRBV6-1|-|TRBJ1-2|TRBD1
TGTGCCAGCAGGGCCGACAGGGCGCAAGGCTACACCTTC
CASRADRAQGYTF
>TRBV19|-|TRBJ2-3|-
TGTGCCAGTAGTATAGGGCTAGCCGACACAGATACGCAGTATTTT
CASSIGLADTDTQYF
>TRBV9|-|TRBJ2-7|TRBD2
TGTGCCAGCAGCTCTAGCGGGAATATCTACGAGCAGTACTTC
CASSSSGNIYEQYF
>TRBV9|-|TRBJ1-2|TRBD1
TGTGCCAGCAGCGTACGAGGCAGGGGGAATGGCTACACCTTC
CASSVRGRGNGYTF
>TRBV29-1|-|TRBJ1-5|TRBD1
TGCAGCGTCAAACAGGGGAACGGTGGCAATCAGCCCCAGCATTTT
CSVKQGNGGNQPQHF
>TRBV5-5|-|TRBJ2-5|-
TGTGCCAGCAGCTTGGTAGCTAGCTCGGAGACCCAGTACTTC
CASSLVASSETQYF
>TRBV29-1|-|TRBJ1-3|-
TGCAGCGTGGAAACAGGCTTCTCTGGAAACACCATATATTTT
CSVETGFSGNTIYF
>TRBV11-2|few|TRBJ2-3|-
TGTGCCAGCAGCTATAGTTCTGTGGGCACAGATACGCAGTATTTT
CASSYSSVGTDTQYF
>TRBV4-1|-|TRBJ2-7|TRBD2
TGCGCCAGCAGCCAAGATTTACTAGCGGGAGAAAGGCACTTC
CASSQDLLAGERHF
>TRBV7-6|-|TRBJ2-2|-
TGTGCCAGCAGCTTAGCGCTAGGCGGGAACACCGGGGAGCTGTTTTTT
CASSLALGGNTGELFF
>TRBV18|-|TRBJ2-5|-
TGTGCCAGCTCACCGTCCGAGAACCAAGAGACCCAGTACTTC
CASSPSENQETQYF
>TRBV4-2|few|TRBJ1-2|-
TGTGCCAGCAGCCAAGCCCAACAGGGACGCTACACCTTC
CASSQAQQGRYTF
>TRBV19|-|TRBJ2-3|TRBD2
TGTGCCACCCTGACTAGCGGCACAGATACGCAGTATTTT
CATLTSGTDTQYF
>TRBV6-1|-|TRBJ2-1|-
TGTGCCAGCACCACCGGGACTTACTCCTACAATGAGCAGTTCTTC
CASTTGTYSYNEQFF
>TRBV18|-|TRBJ1-1|-
TGTGCCAGCTCCAGGGCTGAGGACACTGAAGCTTTCTTT
CASSRAEDTEAFF
>TRBV13|-|TRBJ2-7|TRBD1
TGTGCCAGCAGATTGACAGGGCTGGACGAGCAGTACTTC
CASRLTGLDEQYF
>TRBV5-6|-|TRBJ2-5|TRBD2
TGTGCCAGCAGCTGGGGTCAGCGGGGAGAGACCCAGTACTTC
CASSWGQRGETQYF
>TRBV5-1|-|TRBJ2-5|TRBD2
TGCGCCAGCGTCCCAGCCCTAGCGGGAGGCCAAGAGACCCAGTACTTC
CASVPALAGGQETQYF
>TRBV10-1|-|TRBJ2-3|-
TGCGCCAGCAGTGACGGCACAGATACGCAGTATTTT
CASSDGTDTQYF
>TRBV27|-|TRBJ2-2|-
TGTGCCAGCAGTACAAATCGGGAGAGGTTCGGGGAGCTGTTTTTT
CASSTNRERFGELFF
>TRBV2|-|TRBJ1-2|-
TGTGCCAGCAGCTCACAGGGTCTAAACTATGGCTACACCTTC
CASSSQGLNYGYTF
>TRBV9|few|TRBJ2-5|TRBD2
TGTGCCAGCAGCGTAAAGGGACTAGCGGGGCAAGAGACCCAGTACTTC
CASSVKGLAGQETQYF
>TRBV6-5|-|TRBJ2-4|-
TGTGCCAGCAGTTACGTCAGGGGTGGAACCAAAAACATTCAGTACTTC
CASSYVRGGTKNIQYF
>TRBV4-1|few|TRBJ2-1|TRBD2
TGCGCCAGCAGCCAAGTTTGGGTAGCGGGAGATGAGCAGTTCTTC
CASSQVWVAGDEQFF
>TRBV7-3|-|TRBJ1-4|-
TGTGCCAGCAGCCGCGGGGGAGGCGAAAAACTGTTTTTT
CASSRGGGEKLFF
>TRBV5-6|-|TRBJ2-1|TRBD2
TGTGCCAGCAGCTTCCGGACTAGCGGGACCTACAATGAGCAGTTCTTC
CASSFRTSGTYNEQFF
>TRBV27|-|TRBJ1-1|TRBD1
TGTGCCAGCAGTTTGGGACAGGGGGGGTACACTGAAGCTTTCTTT
CASSLGQGGYTEAFF
>TRBV4-2|-|TRBJ1-2|TRBD1
TGTGCCAGCAGCCAAGGGACAGGGGTGAACTATGGCTACACCTTC
CASSQGTGVNYGYTF
>TRBV7-9|-|TRBJ1-2|-
TGTGCCATCCCGACAGGCGAATCGGATGGCTACACCTTC
CAIPTGESDGYTF
>TRBV29-1|few|TRBJ2-1|TRBD1
TGCAGCGTTATACAGGACAGGGAGTTGGGCAATGAGCAGTTCTTC
CSVIQDRELGNEQFF
>TRBV9|once|TRBJ2-2|TRBD2
TGTGCCAGCAGCCCTACTAGCGGGAGCAAGGTCGGGGAGCTGTTTTTT
CASSPTSGSKVGELFF